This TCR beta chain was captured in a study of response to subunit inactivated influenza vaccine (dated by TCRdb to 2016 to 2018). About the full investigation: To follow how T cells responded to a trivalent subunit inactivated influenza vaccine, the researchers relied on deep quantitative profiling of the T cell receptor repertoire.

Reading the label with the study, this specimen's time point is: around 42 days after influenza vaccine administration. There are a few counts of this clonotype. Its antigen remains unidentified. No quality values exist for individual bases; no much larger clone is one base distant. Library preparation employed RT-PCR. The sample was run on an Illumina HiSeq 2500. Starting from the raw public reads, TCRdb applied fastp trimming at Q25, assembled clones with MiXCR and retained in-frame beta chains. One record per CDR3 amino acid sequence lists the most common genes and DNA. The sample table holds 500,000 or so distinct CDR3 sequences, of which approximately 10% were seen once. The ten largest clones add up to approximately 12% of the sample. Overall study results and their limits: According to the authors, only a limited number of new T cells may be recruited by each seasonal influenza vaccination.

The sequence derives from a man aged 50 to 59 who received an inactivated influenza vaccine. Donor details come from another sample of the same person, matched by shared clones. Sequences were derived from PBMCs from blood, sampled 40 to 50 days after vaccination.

The encoded CDR3 is CASKRLAGSNEQYF. The nucleotides read TGTGCCAGCAAAAGACTAGCTGGAAGCAACGAGCAGTACTTC. The chain is assembled from TRBV6-1 and TRBJ2-7; the junction holds 7 bases that match TRBD2. From the cysteine up to the phenylalanine, the CDR3 has a length of 14 residues. Only CDR3 DNA remains: 42 bases, in frame from the first base. V is cut back by 7 bases and J by 5 bases, with 11 bases in the junction unmatched. In the germline V gene, CDR1 corresponds to MNHNS and CDR2 to SASEGT.